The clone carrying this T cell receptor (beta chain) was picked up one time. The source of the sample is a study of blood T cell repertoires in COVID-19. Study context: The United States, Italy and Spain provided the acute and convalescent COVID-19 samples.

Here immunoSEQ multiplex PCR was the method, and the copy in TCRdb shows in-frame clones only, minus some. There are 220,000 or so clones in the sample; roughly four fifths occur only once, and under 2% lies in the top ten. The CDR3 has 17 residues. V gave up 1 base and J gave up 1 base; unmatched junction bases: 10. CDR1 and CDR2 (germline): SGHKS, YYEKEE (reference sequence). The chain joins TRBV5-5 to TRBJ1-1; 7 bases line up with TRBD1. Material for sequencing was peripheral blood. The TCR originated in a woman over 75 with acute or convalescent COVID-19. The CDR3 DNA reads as TGTGCCAGCAGCTTGTGGGAACAGGGGCTCGCGAACACTGAAGCTTTCTTT. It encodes CASSLWEQGLANTEAFF.